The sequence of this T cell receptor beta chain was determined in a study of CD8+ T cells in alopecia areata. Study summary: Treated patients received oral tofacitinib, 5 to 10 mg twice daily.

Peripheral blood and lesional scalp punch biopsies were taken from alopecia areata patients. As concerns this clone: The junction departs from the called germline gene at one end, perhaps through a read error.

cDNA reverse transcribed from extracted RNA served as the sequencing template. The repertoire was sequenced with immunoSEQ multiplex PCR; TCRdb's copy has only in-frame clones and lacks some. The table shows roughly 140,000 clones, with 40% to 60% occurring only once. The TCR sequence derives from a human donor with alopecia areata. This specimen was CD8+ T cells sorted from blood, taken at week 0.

The CDR3 here is CASGEKTGKPFF. The CDR3 DNA follows: TGTGCCAGCGGTGAAAAAACGGGTAAGCCTTTCTTT. The chain carries TRBV25-1 and TRBJ1-1, with D hard to call. In germline, CDR1 is MGHDK, CDR2 SYGVNS. The CDR3 runs 12 residues.